This TCR beta chain is from a study of cytomegalovirus exposure and HLA in healthy donors (TCRdb year 2017). Study-level background: According to an earlier analysis of around 600 of the donors, some 170 million T cells yielded 95 million to 140 million unique TCR beta sequences and 276 Gb of sequence data. Using immunosequencing, the study profiled T cell repertoires from 640 or so subjects and related those repertoires to cytomegalovirus serostatus. An early release that covered approximately 600 HLA-typed donors contained about 300 gigabases of sequencing data and some 87 million unique TCR sequences. Of the 300 to 450 genotyped donors, roughly 76% were placed in the genetic ancestry cluster associated with self-reported Caucasian donors. To predict cytomegalovirus infection status, the study combined high-throughput TCR immunosequencing, statistical association of individual TCRs with disease status, and machine learning. Rather than using new phenotypic data, the later analysis identified candidate immune exposures from TCR beta sequences and from how often those sequences occurred across donors. Every repertoire in the discovery cohort had been generated on one and the same sequencing platform. The aim of the study was to test whether cataloging public T cell receptors could identify signatures of past pathogen exposure. The number of donors typed differed by locus, with roughly 629-640 for A, B, C, DRB1 and DQB1, more than 500 for DQA1, 600 to 610 for DPA1, and approximately 470 for DPB1. About five DR-DQ haplotypes were handled as single units for association and clustering because linkage in the cohort was strong. Class I and class II HLA loci were covered by the typing at four-digit resolution. A later analysis re-analyzed previously published TCR beta repertoires from roughly 690 donors and added high-resolution HLA genotyping to study TCR occurrence patterns. A separate validation cohort of more than 100 different subjects was used in addition to the approximately 700-subject first cohort. Across some 400 genotyped donors of the cohort, an average of approximately 200,000 unique TCR beta nucleotide sequences per donor were sequenced, and 15% to 20% of those sequences were non-productive. Donor age, sex, ethnicity and CMV serostatus were collected together with the repertoire data. A later genetic analysis used genome-wide SNP genotypes for about 65% of the roughly 670 donors, treating that subset as a discovery cohort. An earlier analysis of roughly 600 of the donors used high-throughput TCR beta sequencing to judge whether each TCR beta V gene segment behaved as functional or pseudogenic.

Library generation was performed with the immunoSEQ multiplex PCR assay. The multiplex PCR relied on a mix of 60 forward primers for TCR Vbeta segments and 13 reverse primers for TCR Jbeta segments. The CDR3 region of rearranged TCR beta genes was amplified from genomic DNA by a multiplex PCR assay. The Illumina HiSeq System was used to sequence the amplified TCR beta libraries as 87-base-pair reads. The authors' pipeline ran thus. A later analysis tallied about 77 million unique TCR beta chains across the 666 repertoires, and about 12 million of those chains were shared by two or more donors. Raw reads were error-corrected and collapsed into unique sequences with a nearest-neighbor algorithm that merged closely related sequences to remove PCR and sequencing errors. V, D and J gene segments were assigned by aligning CDR3 sequences to IMGT reference sequences. For a sequence to be retained, a match of at least six nucleotides to both a V gene segment and a J gene segment was required. Rearrangements were called productive when the CDR3 lacked stop codons and stayed in frame with V and J; all others were non-productive. Following IMGT convention, CDR3 was defined as the stretch from the second conserved V-encoded cysteine up to the conserved J-encoded phenylalanine. Sequences without an unambiguous match to a single V gene segment were excluded from the earlier analysis of several hundred of the donors. In an earlier analysis of several hundred of the donors, V segments were called functional above 56.7% productive rearrangements and were called segregating when the between-donor standard deviation exceeded 5%. A statistical classification framework was developed to diagnose cytomegalovirus status using the catalog of TCR beta chain sequences. In a later analysis, TCR nucleotide sequences were compared against IMGT/GENE-DB human TR gene sequences so that V and J genes could be assigned. Using the TCRdist pipeline, a later analysis assigned CDR3 sequences along with most-parsimonious VDJ recombination scenarios. In a later analysis, every TCR beta chain was defined by the combination of its CDR3 amino acid sequence and its V-gene family, and reads without a unique V-gene family were dropped. To address suspected cross-contamination and a sequencing artifact, a later analysis removed 592 highly shared, low-generation-probability nucleotide sequences. In a later analysis, a clonal expansion index for each public chain was calculated from normalized within-repertoire ranks of inferred template counts. In a later analysis, generation probabilities were computed with a VDJ recombination model fitted to out-of-frame rearrangements, and the resulting probabilities were checked against IGoR. In a later analysis, hypergeometric tests were used to score TCR-TCR, TCR-HLA and TCR-CMV co-occurrence, with a repertoire-size bias correction applied to TCR pairs. A later analysis estimated false discovery rates by permuting HLA or CMV assignments 20 times. In a later analysis, co-occurring TCRs were grouped with DBSCAN, and TCRdist sequence similarity was added when clustering was performed within HLA-allele-positive subsets. For co-occurrence clustering, repertoires with fewer than 30,000 or more than 120,000 public chains were excluded, along with several repertoires with anomalous nucleotide sharing. TCRdb limited this immuneACCESS table to in-frame rearrangements with V and J called. A share of clones is missing; checked studies link under half to unresolved V genes, and the rest is unexplained. D and trimming come from the DNA, and the V and J calls and clone size come from that table. The sample table on file contains tens of thousands of clones. The ten largest clones capture less than 7% of the sample.

The paper's findings and limits, for the study overall: A later analysis associated some 17,000 TCR beta sequences with specific HLA alleles at a false discovery rate of 0.05. In vitro tests confirmed that a few of the cytomegalovirus-associated TCR beta chains recognize cytomegalovirus antigens. Most TCR sequences were seen in very few donors, while some public TCRs were found in many individuals. Roughly uniform sequencing depth across donors was assumed in presence/absence analyses, although this assumption may not hold. In a later analysis, the rate of TCR association differed among HLA loci, with DRB1 alleles having the most associated TCRs and HLA-C alleles having the fewest. In a later genetic analysis, a missense DCLRE1C variant was associated with V-gene and J-gene trimming of TCR beta chains, and the association was replicated in an independent cohort. Because the 87-base-pair reads could not distinguish some IMGT-functional V segments, including TRBV6-2 and TRBV6-3, those segments were excluded. For the cohort, immune exposure information was limited to CMV serostatus. Broadly in line with IMGT annotations, most TCR beta V segments showed up in productive rearrangements about 90% or about 30% of the time in an earlier analysis of approximately 600 of the donors. Because HLA typing was missing for some donors at each locus, association tests included only the typed subset. A total of 164 TCR beta chains were listed by the study as associated with cytomegalovirus. A later analysis found that HLA-associated TCR beta chains were more clonally expanded and had lower generation probabilities than equally common non-associated chains. Assigning TCR associations to individual alleles was difficult when HLA alleles, especially DR and DQ, strongly co-occurred. Only TCR beta chains were sequenced in this cohort, and the absence of alpha or paired-chain data limited detectable features. A group of highly shared sequence variants was considered likely to be a technical artifact of the sequencing pipeline. Correlated functional status among segregating V segments might be attributable to linkage disequilibrium, but an unknown experimental factor could not be ruled out. The authors suggested that the approach could potentially be generalized to other disease states and immunological phenotypes. In a later analysis, several top co-occurrence clusters were reported to appear linked to parvovirus B19, influenza, CMV and Epstein-Barr virus. Most CMV-associated TCR beta chains appeared to be HLA-restricted in a later analysis, and the HLA associations seemed to be driven largely by CMV exposure. A further reported finding was that TCR beta sequences accurately predicted the HLA-A and HLA-B alleles for most subjects in the first cohort. A later genetic analysis reported fewer N-insertions in productive TCRs among donors in an Asian-associated ancestry cluster than the roughly 670-donor mean. Cytomegalovirus status was reported to be diagnosed by the classifier with high specificity and sensitivity in both the original and validation cohorts. Because counts were too low, seventeen rarely observed V segments, including chromosome 9 orphons, were excluded from the earlier analysis of around 640 of the donors.

About this clone itself: The antigen it recognizes is unknown.

The cohort was made up of roughly 670 healthy bone marrow donors. All cohort members were sampled while nominally healthy, although unrecorded immune exposures were likely present. The donor was CMV seropositive and belonged to the group of 250 to 350 seropositive cohort members. A peripheral blood sample was collected from each donor, and TCR beta sequencing was performed on peripheral blood mononuclear cells. The Qiagen DNeasy Blood Extraction Kit was used to extract genomic DNA from the blood cell samples. Reading the germline V gene (reference sequence) gives CDR1 SEHNR and CDR2 FQNEAQ. V is cut back by 5 bases and J by 0 bases, with 11 bases in the junction unmatched. The CDR3 spans 17 residues, from the cysteine through the phenylalanine. The kept DNA is CDR3 alone, 51 bases in frame from the first base.

This sequence uses TRBV7-9 and TRBJ1-1; a stretch of 8 junction bases matches TRBD1. The TCR comes from a girl aged 5-17 years in good health and CMV-seropositive. Sequencing was performed on PBMCs. The CDR3 amino acid sequence is: CASSPGQGAGLNTEAFF. The nucleotide sequence is TGTGCCAGCAGCCCCGGACAGGGAGCTGGTCTGAACACTGAAGCTTTCTTT. Where the CDR3 stops, the reference TRBV7-9 and TRBJ1-1 genes take over; the full variable domain is DTGVSQNPRHKITKRGQNVTFRCDPISEHNRLYWYRQTLGQGPEFLTYFQNEAQLEKSRLLSDRFSAERPKGSFSTLEIQRTEQGDSAMYLCASSPGQGAGLNTEAFFGQGTRLTVV.